This note documents a single T cell receptor beta chain sequence. No antigen is known for it. One base away there is no much larger clone; base qualities are not given. These data originate in a study of T cell responses to AZD1222 COVID-19 vaccine (dated by TCRdb to the early 2020s). With regard to the full study: AZD1222 recipients with second doses at about 4 weeks or about 12 weeks were pooled, because spike-specific TCR depth and breadth did not differ between schedules. TCR sequencing covered more than 230 trial participants: some 210 given two doses of AZD1222 and around 25 given two doses of MenACWY control vaccine. Trial participants were enrolled by age into subgroups of 18-55, 56-69 and 70-plus years, and about 150, 27 and 61 TCR-sequenced participants, respectively, were included in these subgroups. Overall study outcomes, separate from this receptor: Participants were mostly white British and included more females than males, and it was suggested by the authors that clonal diversity may have been underestimated. After two AZD1222 doses, both the breadth and the depth of spike-specific TCRs were significantly higher than at day 0 and than in MenACWY recipients. In the small 56-69-year group, the increase in depth fell short of significance, most likely because of low power. Only five or six AZD1222 recipients were SARS-CoV-2 seropositive at baseline, limiting conclusions about previously exposed vaccinees. Reportedly, almost half of the unique spike-specific TCRs recognized epitopes lying outside the regions that are mutated in the B.1.351 and B.1.1.7 variants. The whole spike protein was spanned by vaccine-associated CD4 TCRs, and dominant responses were seen in regions 160-218 and 743-854. Because no samples from the day 14 peak response were available, repertoires could be characterized only after the peak T cell response.

V and J are truncated by 1 base and 1 base respectively, leaving an intervening sequence of 10 bases. Spanning cysteine to phenylalanine, the CDR3 consists of 14 amino acids. The kept DNA is CDR3 alone, 42 bases in frame from the first base. From a lookup of the germline V gene (reference sequence), CDR1 and CDR2 are GTSNPN and SVGIG. This sample's time point label indicates: baseline before first vaccination. Samples from vaccinated people were obtained from the UK trials COV001 and COV002, which included a single-blind randomized controlled phase 2/3 trial of AZD1222 (ChAdOx1 nCoV-19) in healthy adults. Trial participant PBMC samples were collected at day 0 and day 28 after the second dose for TCRbeta chain sequencing. The CDR3 regions of human TCRbeta chains were subjected to immunosequencing. Turning to the authors' computational methods: Repertoire TCRs were checked for matches against a reference library of SARS-CoV-2-specific TCRs that had been generated using the MIRA antigen-specificity platform. Breadth was defined as the fraction of unique TCRs that were SARS-CoV-2-associated, and depth was defined as the fraction of total T cells that were SARS-CoV-2-associated. Using the MIRA data, each spike-specific TCR was mapped to the spike region that the TCR reacts to and placed in a CD4 or CD8 class. Log10-transformed breadth and depth values were compared by one-way ANOVA with Sidak's multiple comparisons tests. In TCRdb, the immuneACCESS table is reduced to in-frame sequences with V and J assigned. These tables do not hold every clone; where another copy was compared, an unresolved V gene accounts for under half, and the others remain unexplained. The DNA was the basis for D and trimming; V, J and clone size are from that table. Across this sample there are 140,000 to 150,000 clones, with 80% to 90% seen only once. Roughly 1.7% of the sample is in the top ten clones.

The receptor comes from an adult in good health. This sample comprised peripheral blood, obtained on day 0 of AZD1222 vaccination. The V and J genes are TRBV30 and TRBJ2-5; the D gene identity is not certain. At the DNA level, the sequence is TGTGCCTGGAGTGGGGTCGGGCGCCAAGAGACCCAGTACTTC. Its protein product is CAWSGVGRQETQYF. The full variable domain, completed from the reference TRBV30 and TRBJ2-5 proteins outside the CDR3, reads SQTIHQWPATLVQPVGSPLSLECTVEGTSNPNLYWYRQAAGRGLQLLFYSVGIGQISSEVPQNLSASRPQDRQFILSSKKLLLSDSGFYLCAWSGVGRQETQYFGPGTRLLVL.